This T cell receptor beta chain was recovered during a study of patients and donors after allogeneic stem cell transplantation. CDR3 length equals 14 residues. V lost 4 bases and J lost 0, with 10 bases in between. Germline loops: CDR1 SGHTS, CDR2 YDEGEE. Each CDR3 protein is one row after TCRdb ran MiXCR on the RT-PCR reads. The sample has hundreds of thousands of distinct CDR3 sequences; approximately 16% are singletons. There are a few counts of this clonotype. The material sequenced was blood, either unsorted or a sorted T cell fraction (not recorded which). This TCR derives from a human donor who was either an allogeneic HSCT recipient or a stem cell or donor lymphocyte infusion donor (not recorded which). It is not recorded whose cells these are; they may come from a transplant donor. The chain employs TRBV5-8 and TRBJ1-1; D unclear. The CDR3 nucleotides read TGTGCCAGCAGCAGCGGTTGGGTGAACACTGAAGCTTTCTTT. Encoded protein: CASSSGWVNTEAFF.